This T cell receptor (beta chain) was observed in a study of blood T cell repertoires in COVID-19. As for the study in general: From T cells, B-cell-depleted T cells, or PBMCs came the material, which was cDNA or gDNA.

Using immunoSEQ multiplex PCR, the repertoire was profiled, and TCRdb retains in-frame clones only, with some absent. The sample has over 350,000 clones; 80% to 90% are singletons. V lost 4 bases and J lost 4; bases outside the gene matches: 6. Germline V CDR1 and CDR2: KGHSY, FQNENV. This CDR3 has 14 residues. This chain links TRBV16 with TRBJ1-2, with 7 bases lining up with TRBD1. The source material was peripheral blood. The TCR was taken from a woman aged 25 to 39 with active or convalescent COVID-19. CDR3 bases: TGTGCCAGCAGCCTACGGGCAGGGGGCTATGGCTACACCTTC. This encodes CASSLRAGGYGYTF.